The clone carrying this TCR beta chain is labeled as medium-sized. The target antigen is unknown. The length of the CDR3 is 18 residues. Germline CDR1 is WSHSY and CDR2 is SAAADI. V was clipped by 0 bases and J by 0 bases, with 15 bases between them. As to time point: sample taken at primary tumor resection. MiXCR was run by TCRdb on the 5' RACE reads, yielding one entry per CDR3 protein. This sample carries roughly 3,400 distinct CDR3 sequences, 8% of them seen once, and the ten largest clones take 8% to 13%. The sample originates from a study of spatial heterogeneity in lung cancer. Overall study results and limits: The study found that expanded intratumoral alpha and beta TCR counts tracked tumor mutation counts.

This receptor was taken from a male donor with early-stage non-small cell lung cancer. The specimen was lung tumor tissue, collected at surgery. The V and J genes are TRBV10-2 and TRBJ2-1; D gene uncertain. CDR3 loop: CASSESPPTVSSYNEQFF. DNA for the CDR3: TGCGCCAGCAGTGAGTCACCCCCAACGGTGAGCTCCTACAATGAGCAGTTCTTC.